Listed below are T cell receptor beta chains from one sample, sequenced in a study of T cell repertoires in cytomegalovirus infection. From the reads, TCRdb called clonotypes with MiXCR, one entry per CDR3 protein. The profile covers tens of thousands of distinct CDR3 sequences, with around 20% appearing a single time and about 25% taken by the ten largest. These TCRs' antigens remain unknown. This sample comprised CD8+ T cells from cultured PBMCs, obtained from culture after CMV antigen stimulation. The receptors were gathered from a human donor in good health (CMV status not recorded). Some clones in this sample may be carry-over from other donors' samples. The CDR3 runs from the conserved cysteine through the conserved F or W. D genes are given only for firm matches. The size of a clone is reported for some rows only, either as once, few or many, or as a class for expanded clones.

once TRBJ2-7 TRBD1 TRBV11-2 CARESDRGYVSSYEQYF TGTGCCAGAGAATCGGACAGGGGCTACGTAAGCTCCTACGAGCAGTACTTC
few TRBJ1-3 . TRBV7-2 CASSLNTGNTIYF TGTGCCAGCAGCCTAAACACTGGAAACACCATATATTTT
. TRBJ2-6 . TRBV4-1 CASSSRASSGANVLTF TGCGCCAGCAGCTCTCGCGCCAGCTCTGGGGCCAACGTCCTGACTTTC
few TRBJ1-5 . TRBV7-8 CASSTQGSNQPQHF TGTGCCAGCAGCACACAGGGCAGCAATCAGCCCCAGCATTTT
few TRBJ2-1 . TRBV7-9 CASSLADEQFF TGTGCCAGCAGCTTAGCGGATGAGCAGTTCTTC
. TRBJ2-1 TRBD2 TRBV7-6 CASSLLASGSYNEQFF TGTGCCAGCAGCTTGTTGGCTAGCGGGAGCTACAATGAGCAGTTCTTC
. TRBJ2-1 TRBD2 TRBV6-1 CASSLSGDRGEQFF TGTGCCAGCAGTCTCAGCGGGGATCGGGGTGAGCAGTTCTTC
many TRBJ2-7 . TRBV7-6 CASSLGDRSNSYEQYF TGTGCCAGCAGCTTAGGAGACAGGTCAAACTCCTACGAGCAGTACTTC
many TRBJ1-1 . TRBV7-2 CASSLEIMNTEAFF TGTGCCAGCAGCTTAGAGATCATGAACACTGAAGCTTTCTTT
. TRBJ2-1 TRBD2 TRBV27 CASSNGLATYNEQFF TGTGCCAGCAGCAATGGACTAGCGACATACAATGAGCAGTTCTTC
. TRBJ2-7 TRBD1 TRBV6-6 CASSPGTGEPEQYF TGTGCCAGCAGTCCCGGGACAGGGGAGCCCGAGCAGTACTTC